The 19 T cell receptor beta chains presented below share a single source sample, sequenced in a study of neoadjuvant nivolumab and ipilimumab in lung cancer. Sequencing used immunoSEQ multiplex PCR; TCRdb keeps in-frame clones, though not all of them. The sample holds 15,000 to 20,000 clones, 65% to 85% seen once. The specimen was tumor tissue, collected after neoadjuvant nivolumab, alone or with ipilimumab, at or shortly before surgery. The receptor source for this set is an adult with non-small cell lung cancer.

This chain connects TRBV6-5 to TRBJ1-1; no firm D call. The CDR3 extends over 11 amino acids. From germline, CDR1 is MNHEY and CDR2 SVGAGI. V lost 6 bases to trimming and J lost 3 bases, with 5 bases between them. The DNA of the CDR3 is TGTGCCAGCAGGCGGGACACTGAAGCTTTCTTT. Residues: CASRRDTEAFF.

J is TRBJ2-7 and V is TRBV27, with D perhaps matching TRBD1 (6 bases). CDR3 length: 13 amino acids. Germline V gives CDR1 MNHEY, CDR2 SMNVEV (reference sequence). Trimming removed 4 bases at V and 6 bases at J, with 13 bases between. CDR3 sequence: CASSYNRVSEQYF. The CDR3 nucleotides read TGTGCCAGCAGTTACAACAGGGTATCCGAGCAGTACTTC.

The chain joins TRBV11-2 to TRBJ1-4, with D possibly matching TRBD1 (6 bases). The ends were cut back, 5 bases at V and 6 bases at J, with 19 bases in the middle. This CDR3 region has 16 residues. CDR1 and CDR2 from the germline V gene are SGHAT and FQNNGV. CDR3 sequence reads: CASSPVGGKGDEKLFF. In DNA, the CDR3 is TGTGCCAGCAGCCCCGTAGGGGGGAAGGGGGATGAAAAACTGTTTTTT.

The chain uses TRBV6-5 and TRBJ2-7; D remains ambiguous. Looked up from germline, CDR1 is MNHEY and CDR2 is SVGAGI. CDR3 length equals 12 residues. V was cut by 5 bases and J by 4 bases, with 9 bases left in between. CDR3 nucleotide sequence: TGTGCCAGCAGTCTCGGTGGGTACGAGCAGTACTTC. Protein product: CASSLGGYEQYF.

The rearrangement links TRBV5-1 to TRBJ1-1; 7 bases align to TRBD1. The germline V gene has CDR1 SGHRS and CDR2 YFSETQ. The CDR3 is 15 residues long. After removal of 1 base from V and 0 bases from J, the junction contained 3 bases not matched to a gene. In DNA, the CDR3 is TGCGCCAGCAGCTTGAGGGACAGCGTGAACACTGAAGCTTTCTTT. Translating it yields CASSLRDSVNTEAFF. The variable domain in full, completed from reference TRBV5-1 and TRBJ1-1, reads KAGVTQTPRYLIKTRGQQVTLSCSPISGHRSVSWYQQTPGQGLQFLFEYFSETQRNKGNFPGRFSGRQFSNSRSEMNVSTLELGDSALYLCASSLRDSVNTEAFFGQGTRLTVV.

This chain connects TRBV6-6 to TRBJ1-5; D unresolved. The ends were cut back, 7 bases at V and 2 bases at J, with 15 bases in the middle. This CDR3 has 15 amino acids. CDR1 and CDR2 (germline): MNHNY, SVGAGI (reference sequence). The CDR3: CASIGRGGGNQPQHF. CDR3 nucleotides: TGTGCCAGCATAGGTCGGGGTGGGGGCAATCAGCCCCAGCATTTT.

This clone was detected a few times. The chain carries TRBV5-1 and TRBJ1-2, with a weak D call TRBD1 (6 bases). Germline V gene lookup returns CDR1 SGHRS and CDR2 YFSETQ. Trimming left V 5 bases short and J 1 base short, with 21 bases between. This CDR3 has 17 amino acids. The CDR3 protein is CASSFGVTGRLNYGYTF. The CDR3 coding sequence is TGCGCCAGCAGTTTTGGGGTGACAGGACGTCTTAACTATGGCTACACCTTC.

The V gene is TRBV27, the J gene TRBJ2-1; the match to TRBD2 covers 7 bases. The CDR3 has 13 amino acids. Trimming took 5 bases from V and 9 from J; bases not matched to a gene: 7. The V gene's germline CDR1 is MNHEY and CDR2 SMNVEV (reference sequence). For the CDR3, the DNA is TGTGCCAGCAGTCTCGGGACTAACAGTGAGCAGTTCTTC. It yields the protein CASSLGTNSEQFF.

The chain uses TRBV18 and TRBJ1-1, with 7 bases that match TRBD1. After removal of 5 bases from V and 1 base from J, the junction contained 7 bases not matched to a gene. This CDR3 is built from 15 residues. The germline V gene encodes CDR1 KGHSH and CDR2 LQKENI. The CDR3, as DNA: TGTGCCAGCTCAGAAGGGGGCGGGAGGAACACTGAAGCTTTCTTT. Its translation is CASSEGGGRNTEAFF.

This sequence joins TRBV25-1 and TRBJ2-1; D is uncertain. This CDR3 is 15 amino acids long. In germline, CDR1 is MGHDK, CDR2 SYGVNS. Trimming removed 3 bases at V and 4 bases at J, with 13 bases between. In nucleotides, the CDR3 is TGTGCCAGCAGTGACACCGCCAACCCTTACAATGAGCAGTTCTTC. It yields the protein CASSDTANPYNEQFF.

This sequence joins TRBV5-6 and TRBJ1-5; a weak D match, TRBD1 (5 bases). The CDR3 is 15 amino acids. Germline values: CDR1 SGHDT, CDR2 YYEEEE. V was cut by 1 base and J by 8 bases, with 16 bases left in between. Written as DNA, the CDR3 is TGTGCCAGCAGCTTGCGCGGGGCTGCGGGAAAGCCCCAGCATTTT. Protein: CASSLRGAAGKPQHF.

V usage is TRBV7-9 and J usage is TRBJ1-3, with a possible D match to TRBD1 (5 bases). The ends were cut back, 1 base at V and 0 bases at J, with 7 bases in the middle. The CDR3 sequence is 15 residues long. Germline V lookup: CDR1 SEHNR, CDR2 FQNEAQ (reference sequence). The CDR3 coding sequence is TGTGCCAGCAGCTTAGGGGGGGGCTCTGGAAACACCATATATTTT. Its translation: CASSLGGGSGNTIYF.

The J gene is TRBJ2-2, the V gene TRBV5-1; perhaps D is TRBD1 or TRBD2 (5 bases each). Germline V gives CDR1 SGHRS, CDR2 YFSETQ. V lost 4 bases, J lost 0 bases, and 10 bases lay in between. There are 15 residues in the CDR3. CDR3 loop: CASSQRGTNTGELFF. CDR3 sequence (DNA): TGCGCCAGCAGCCAACGGGGCACGAACACCGGGGAGCTGTTTTTT.

This sequence joins TRBV7-2 and TRBJ1-4, with TRBD1 matching 7 bases. The CDR3 sequence is 15 residues long. CDR1 and CDR2 from the germline V gene are SGHTA and FQGNSA. The V gene end was trimmed by 5 bases and the J gene end by 7 bases; junction bases not matched to a gene: 10. The CDR3 here is CASSHSTGPTEKLFF. The CDR3 DNA sequence: TGTGCCAGCAGCCATTCGACAGGGCCTACTGAAAAACTGTTTTTT.

The CDR3 here is CASSLASGTDTQYF. The CDR3 DNA follows: TGCGCCAGCAGCTTGGCCAGCGGGACAGATACGCAGTATTTT. This sequence joins TRBV5-1 and TRBJ2-3; D possibly corresponds to TRBD2 (6 bases). The CDR3 length is 14 residues. The germline V gene has CDR1 SGHRS and CDR2 YFSETQ. V lost 0 bases, J lost 3 bases, and 8 bases lay in between.

Written as DNA, the CDR3 is TGTGCCAGTAGTCCGCGGACAGGGTCTAGAAACGAGCAGTACTTC. This gives the protein CASSPRTGSRNEQYF. This sequence joins TRBV19 and TRBJ2-7; TRBD1 matches at 8 bases. CDR3 length: 15 residues. Germline V gene sequence: CDR1 LNHDA, CDR2 SQIVND (reference sequence). V lost 5 bases to trimming and J lost 5 bases; unmatched junction nucleotides: 11.

The genes are TRBV7-2 and TRBJ1-3; no definite D call. Trimming pared 7 bases from V and 1 base from J, leaving 11 bases between. In germline, CDR1 is SGHTA, CDR2 FQGNSA. The CDR3 loop spans 14 amino acids. In DNA, the CDR3 is TGTGCCAGCATCGTAGGTCCTTCTGGAAACACCATATATTTT. Its protein product is CASIVGPSGNTIYF.

V gene TRBV7-2 combines with J gene TRBJ1-2, with unresolved D. Germline V lookup: CDR1 SGHTA, CDR2 FQGNSA. CDR3 length equals 15 residues. V gave up 1 base and J gave up 0 bases, with 9 bases separating them. The CDR3 reads CASSLGSTPNYGYTF. As DNA, the CDR3 is TGTGCCAGCAGCTTAGGGTCCACTCCTAACTATGGCTACACCTTC.

The CDR3 region is CASSEVAGGRGGANVLTF. CDR3 in DNA: TGTGCCAGCAGTGAAGTGGCAGGGGGTCGTGGTGGGGCCAACGTCCTGACTTTC. The chain links TRBV2 to TRBJ2-6, with 7 bases matching TRBD1. CDR1 and CDR2 from the germline V gene are SNHLY and FYNNEI. The CDR3 has 18 residues. V shed 1 base and J 3 bases; nucleotides not matched to a gene: 9.